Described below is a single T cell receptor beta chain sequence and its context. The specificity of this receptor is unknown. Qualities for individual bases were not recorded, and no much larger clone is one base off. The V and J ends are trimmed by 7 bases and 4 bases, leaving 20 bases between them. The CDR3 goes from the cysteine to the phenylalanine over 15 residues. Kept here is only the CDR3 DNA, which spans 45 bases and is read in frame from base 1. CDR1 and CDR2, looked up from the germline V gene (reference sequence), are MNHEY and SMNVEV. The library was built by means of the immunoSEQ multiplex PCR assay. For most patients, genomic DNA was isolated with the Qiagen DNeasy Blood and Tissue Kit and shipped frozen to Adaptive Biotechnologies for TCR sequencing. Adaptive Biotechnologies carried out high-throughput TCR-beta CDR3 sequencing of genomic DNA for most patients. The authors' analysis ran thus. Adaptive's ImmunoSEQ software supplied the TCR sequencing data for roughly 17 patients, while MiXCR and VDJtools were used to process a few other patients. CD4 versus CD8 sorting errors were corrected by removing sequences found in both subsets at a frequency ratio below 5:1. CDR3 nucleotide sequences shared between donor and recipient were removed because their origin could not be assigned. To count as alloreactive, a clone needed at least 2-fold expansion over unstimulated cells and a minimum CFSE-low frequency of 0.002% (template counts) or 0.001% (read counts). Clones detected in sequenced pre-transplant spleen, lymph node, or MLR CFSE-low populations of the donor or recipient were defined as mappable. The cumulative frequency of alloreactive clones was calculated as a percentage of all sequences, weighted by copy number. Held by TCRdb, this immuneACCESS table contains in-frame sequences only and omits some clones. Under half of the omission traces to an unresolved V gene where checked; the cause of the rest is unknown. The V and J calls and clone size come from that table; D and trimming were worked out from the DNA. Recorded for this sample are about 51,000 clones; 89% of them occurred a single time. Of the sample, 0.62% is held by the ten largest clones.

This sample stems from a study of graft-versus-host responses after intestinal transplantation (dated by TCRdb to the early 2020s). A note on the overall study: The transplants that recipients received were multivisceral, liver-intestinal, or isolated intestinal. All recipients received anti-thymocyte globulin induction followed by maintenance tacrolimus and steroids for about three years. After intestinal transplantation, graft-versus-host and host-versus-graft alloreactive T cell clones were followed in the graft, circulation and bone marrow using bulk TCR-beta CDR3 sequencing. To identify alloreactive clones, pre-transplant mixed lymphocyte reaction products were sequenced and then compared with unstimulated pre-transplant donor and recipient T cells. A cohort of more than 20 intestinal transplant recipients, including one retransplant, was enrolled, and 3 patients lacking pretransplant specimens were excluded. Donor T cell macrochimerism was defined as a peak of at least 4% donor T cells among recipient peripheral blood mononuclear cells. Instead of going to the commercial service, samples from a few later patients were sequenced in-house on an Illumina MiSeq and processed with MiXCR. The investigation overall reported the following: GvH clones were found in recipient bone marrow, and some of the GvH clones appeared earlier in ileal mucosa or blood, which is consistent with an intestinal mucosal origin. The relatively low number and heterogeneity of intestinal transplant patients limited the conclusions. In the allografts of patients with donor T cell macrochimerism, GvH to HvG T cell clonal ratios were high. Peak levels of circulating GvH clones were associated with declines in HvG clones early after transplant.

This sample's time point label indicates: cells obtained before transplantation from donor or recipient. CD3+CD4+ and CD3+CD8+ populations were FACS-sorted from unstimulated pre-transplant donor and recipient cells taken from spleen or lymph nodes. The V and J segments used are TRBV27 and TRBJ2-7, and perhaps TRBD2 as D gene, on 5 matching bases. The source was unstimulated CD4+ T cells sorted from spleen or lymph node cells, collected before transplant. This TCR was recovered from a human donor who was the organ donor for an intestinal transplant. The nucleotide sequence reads TGTGCCAGCACCGAACCCCGGGGTTCACGGTACGAGCAGTACTTC. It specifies CASTEPRGSRYEQYF.